These T cell receptor beta chains were read from a single sample in a study of OX40 agonist ivuxolimab in advanced cancers. Here immunoSEQ multiplex PCR was the method, and the copy in TCRdb shows in-frame clones only, minus some. The data hold roughly 13,000 clones, with under 95% observed a single time. The sample here was CD4+ or CD8+ T cells sorted from blood, taken in a trial of the OX40 agonist ivuxolimab. Receptors were obtained from an adult with an advanced solid tumor such as melanoma, head and neck, liver or kidney cancer. Both conserved end residues are part of each CDR3. The order of the fields is J gene, V gene, clone size, D gene, CDR3 protein, CDR3 DNA. D genes are given only for firm matches. Size is stated for part of the rows, as once, few or many counts, or as a class when the clone is expanded.

TRBJ1-5,TRBV27,-,-,CASSQSRDSNQPQHF,TGTGCCAGCAGTCAATCCAGGGATAGCAATCAGCCCCAGCATTTT
TRBJ2-5,TRBV7-9,-,-,CASSSGQQETQYF,TGTGCCAGCAGCTCCGGACAGCAAGAGACCCAGTACTTC
TRBJ1-2,TRBV2,-,-,CANRRGGSNYGYTF,TGTGCCAACCGGAGGGGGGGATCTAACTATGGCTACACCTTC
TRBJ2-1,TRBV27,-,-,CASSLGSNYNEQFF,TGTGCCAGCAGTTTAGGGTCTAACTACAATGAGCAGTTCTTC
TRBJ1-6,TRBV6-5,-,-,CASSPFRAVNSPLHF,TGTGCCAGCAGTCCCTTCCGGGCCGTTAATTCACCCCTCCACTTT
TRBJ2-7,TRBV28,-,TRBD1,CASTPGTGTGSLVQYF,TGTGCCAGCACTCCCGGAACCGGGACAGGTAGTCTAGTGCAGTACTTC
TRBJ2-1,TRBV28,-,TRBD1,CASSLSPTGGQFF,TGTGCCAGCAGTTTATCCCCGACAGGGGGGCAGTTCTTC
TRBJ2-2,TRBV19,-,-,CASSFTGYRELFF,TGTGCCAGTAGTTTTACAGGGTATCGGGAGCTGTTTTTT
TRBJ2-7,TRBV27,-,-,CASRGPSVEQYF,TGTGCCAGCCGAGGTCCCTCGGTAGAGCAGTACTTC
TRBJ2-7,TRBV9,-,TRBD2,CASSLAGGPWEQYF,TGTGCCAGCAGCCTAGCGGGAGGGCCATGGGAGCAGTACTTC
TRBJ1-1,TRBV9,-,TRBD1,CASSARQGHTEAFF,TGTGCCAGCAGCGCACGACAGGGGCACACTGAAGCTTTCTTT
TRBJ1-1,TRBV29-1,-,-,CSVERPGNTEAFF,TGCAGCGTTGAGCGCCCCGGCAACACTGAAGCTTTCTTT
TRBJ2-5,TRBV4-1,-,-,CASSPYLGNPTQYF,TGCGCCAGCAGCCCCTACCTGGGGAACCCAACTCAGTACTTC
TRBJ1-2,TRBV6-5,-,-,CASSYSWEYYGYTF,TGTGCCAGCAGTTACTCGTGGGAGTACTATGGCTACACCTTC
TRBJ2-1,TRBV28,-,TRBD1,CASRFLLRDRGLNEQFF,TGTGCCAGCAGATTTCTCTTAAGGGACAGGGGCTTGAATGAGCAGTTCTTC
TRBJ2-7,TRBV11-2,large,-,CASSLTGLTYEQYF,TGTGCCAGCAGCCTAACAGGGCTTACCTACGAGCAGTACTTC
TRBJ2-5,TRBV13,-,-,CASRVMTGRQETQYF,TGTGCCAGCAGGGTAATGACAGGCCGCCAAGAGACCCAGTACTTC
TRBJ2-3,TRBV9,-,-,CASSVASGTDTQYF,TGTGCCAGCAGCGTAGCGTCGGGCACAGATACGCAGTATTTT
TRBJ2-5,TRBV6-6,-,-,CASSQAFSAQETQYF,TGTGCCAGCAGTCAAGCATTTTCAGCGCAAGAGACCCAGTACTTC
TRBJ1-2,TRBV14,-,TRBD1,CASRPSGTVYGYTF,TGTGCCAGCAGGCCAAGTGGGACAGTCTATGGCTACACCTTC
TRBJ1-2,TRBV12-2,-,-,CASRFRTGMHGYTF,TGTGCAAGTCGCTTCAGGACAGGGATGCACGGCTACACCTTC
TRBJ2-3,TRBV27,-,TRBD2,CASRLAGGRTDTQYF,TGTGCCAGCAGGTTAGCGGGAGGGCGCACAGATACGCAGTATTTT
TRBJ2-1,TRBV10-3,-,TRBD2,CAISESPGLGNEQFF,TGTGCCATCAGTGAGTCGCCGGGACTAGGGAATGAGCAGTTCTTC
TRBJ2-7,TRBV29-1,-,TRBD1,CSVEWQGAYEQYF,TGCAGCGTTGAGTGGCAGGGGGCTTACGAGCAGTACTTC
TRBJ2-5,TRBV29-1,once,-,CSVEDLVYQETQYF,TGCAGCGTTGAAGATCTGGTGTACCAAGAGACCCAGTACTTC
TRBJ2-1,TRBV5-1,-,TRBD2,CASSITSGNSYNEQFF,TGCGCCAGCAGCATAACTAGCGGGAACTCCTACAATGAGCAGTTCTTC
TRBJ2-7,TRBV28,-,TRBD1,CASIGTGSSNYEQYF,TGTGCCAGCATCGGGACAGGGTCATCAAACTACGAGCAGTACTTC
TRBJ2-7,TRBV5-1,once,-,CASSSGPPGYYEQYF,TGCGCCAGCAGCTCCGGACCGCCGGGGTATTACGAGCAGTACTTC
TRBJ2-3,TRBV7-3,-,TRBD2,CASSRTGGSYGTDTQYF,TGTGCCAGCAGCCGGACCGGGGGGTCCTACGGCACAGATACGCAGTATTTT
TRBJ2-1,TRBV7-6,-,-,CASSLATYNEQFF,TGTGCCAGCAGCTTAGCAACCTACAATGAGCAGTTCTTC
TRBJ1-5,TRBV2,-,TRBD1,CASSEREETGGGQPQHF,TGTGCCAGCAGTGAAAGGGAGGAGACAGGGGGCGGTCAGCCCCAGCATTTT
TRBJ2-6,TRBV2,once,-,CARSPPGANVLTF,TGTGCCAGGAGCCCTCCTGGGGCCAACGTCCTGACTTTC
TRBJ1-2,TRBV29-1,-,-,CSVEAGYYGYTF,TGCAGCGTTGAAGCGGGGTACTATGGCTACACCTTC
TRBJ2-1,TRBV7-9,-,TRBD1,CASSLTQGVSGEQFF,TGTGCCAGCAGCTTAACACAGGGGGTCTCGGGTGAGCAGTTCTTC
TRBJ1-1,TRBV7-9,-,-,CATRITEAFF,TGTGCCACCCGAATTACGGAAGCTTTCTTT
TRBJ2-1,TRBV7-6,-,-,CASSLLDYNEQFF,TGTGCCAGCAGCTTGCTGGACTACAATGAGCAGTTCTTC
TRBJ2-7,TRBV15,-,TRBD2,CATSRPLAGSLDEQYF,TGTGCCACCAGCAGACCATTAGCGGGGTCCCTAGACGAGCAGTACTTC
TRBJ1-1,TRBV4-1,-,TRBD1,CASSQEARTGFEWYTEAFF,TGCGCCAGCAGCCAAGAGGCTCGGACAGGGTTCGAATGGTACACTGAAGCTTTCTTT
TRBJ2-3,TRBV9,-,-,CASSLTGTQVREDTQYF,TGTGCCAGCAGCTTGACCGGGACGCAGGTTCGCGAAGATACGCAGTATTTT
TRBJ2-3,TRBV30,-,TRBD1,CAWGQENTDTQYF,TGTGCCTGGGGACAGGAAAATACAGATACGCAGTATTTT
TRBJ2-1,TRBV7-3,-,TRBD2,CASSSGLVPNEQFF,TGTGCCAGCAGCTCGGGACTAGTCCCCAATGAGCAGTTCTTC
TRBJ1-1,TRBV5-4,once,-,CASSGTGTEAFF,TGTGCCAGCAGCGGAACGGGCACTGAAGCTTTCTTT
TRBJ1-4,TRBV9,once,TRBD1,CASSRTGALNEKLFF,TGTGCCAGCAGCCGGACAGGGGCTTTGAATGAAAAACTGTTTTTT
TRBJ2-7,TRBV2,-,TRBD2,CASSEALLAGVYEQYF,TGTGCCAGCAGTGAAGCGCTTCTAGCGGGGGTTTACGAGCAGTACTTC
TRBJ1-1,TRBV14,-,-,CASSQESDFVAEAFF,TGTGCCAGCAGCCAAGAATCGGACTTCGTAGCTGAAGCTTTCTTT
TRBJ2-7,TRBV27,-,TRBD2,CATAYAGDYEQYF,TGTGCCACCGCGTACGCGGGGGACTACGAGCAGTACTTC
TRBJ2-1,TRBV7-3,-,TRBD2,CASSLTAVGDYAYNEQFF,TGTGCCAGCAGCTTAACGGCGGTAGGGGACTACGCCTACAATGAGCAGTTCTTC
TRBJ2-7,TRBV27,once,TRBD1,CASSFGQDSYEQYF,TGTGCCAGCAGTTTCGGACAGGACTCCTACGAGCAGTACTTC
TRBJ2-7,TRBV18,-,-,CASSGLGGEQYF,TGTGCCAGCTCAGGACTGGGGGGAGAGCAGTACTTC
TRBJ2-6,TRBV28,-,-,CASSRGLLTQSRANVLTF,TGTGCCAGCAGTAGAGGCCTTCTGACACAAAGTCGGGCCAACGTCCTGACTTTC
TRBJ2-1,TRBV30,-,-,CAWSVIGGGEQFF,TGTGCCTGGAGTGTAATAGGAGGGGGTGAGCAGTTCTTC
TRBJ2-7,TRBV9,-,TRBD2,CASSGGTSGYEQYF,TGTGCCAGCAGCGGAGGGACTAGCGGTTACGAGCAGTACTTC
TRBJ2-7,TRBV18,once,-,CASSPLRQTYEQYF,TGTGCCAGCTCACCACTCAGACAGACCTACGAGCAGTACTTC
TRBJ1-1,TRBV7-9,once,-,CASSSTLVDPNTEAFF,TGTGCCAGCAGCTCGACTCTCGTTGACCCGAACACTGAAGCTTTCTTT
TRBJ2-5,TRBV7-6,-,-,CASSPWASEETQYF,TGTGCCAGCAGCCCATGGGCTAGCGAGGAGACCCAGTACTTC